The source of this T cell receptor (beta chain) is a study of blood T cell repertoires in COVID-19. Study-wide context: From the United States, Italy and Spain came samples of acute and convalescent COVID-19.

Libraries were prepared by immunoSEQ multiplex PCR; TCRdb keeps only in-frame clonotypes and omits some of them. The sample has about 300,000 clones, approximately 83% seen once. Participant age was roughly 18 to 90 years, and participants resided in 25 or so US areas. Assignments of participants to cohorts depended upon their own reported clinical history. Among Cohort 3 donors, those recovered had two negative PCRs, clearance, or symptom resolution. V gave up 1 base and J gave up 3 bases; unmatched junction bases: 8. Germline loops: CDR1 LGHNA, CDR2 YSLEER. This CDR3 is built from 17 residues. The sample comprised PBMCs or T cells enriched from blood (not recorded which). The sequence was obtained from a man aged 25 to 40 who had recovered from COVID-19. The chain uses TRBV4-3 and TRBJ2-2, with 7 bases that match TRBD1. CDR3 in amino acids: CASSQGKGAGDTGELFF. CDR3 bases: TGCGCCAGCAGCCAAGGAAAGGGGGCAGGAGACACCGGGGAGCTGTTTTTT.